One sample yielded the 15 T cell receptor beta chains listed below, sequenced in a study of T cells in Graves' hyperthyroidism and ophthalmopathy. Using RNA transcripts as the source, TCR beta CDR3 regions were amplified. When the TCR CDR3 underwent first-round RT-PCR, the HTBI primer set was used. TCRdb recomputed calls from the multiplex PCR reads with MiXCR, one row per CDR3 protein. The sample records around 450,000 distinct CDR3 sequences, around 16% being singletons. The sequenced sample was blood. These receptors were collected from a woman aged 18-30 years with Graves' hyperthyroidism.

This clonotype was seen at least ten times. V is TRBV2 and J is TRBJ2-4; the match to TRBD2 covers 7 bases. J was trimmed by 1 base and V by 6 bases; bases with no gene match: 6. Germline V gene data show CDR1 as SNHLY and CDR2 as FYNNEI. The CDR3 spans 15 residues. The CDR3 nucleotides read TGTGCCAGCAGGGGACTTAGCGGGGCCAAAAACATTCAGTACTTC. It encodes CASRGLSGAKNIQYF.

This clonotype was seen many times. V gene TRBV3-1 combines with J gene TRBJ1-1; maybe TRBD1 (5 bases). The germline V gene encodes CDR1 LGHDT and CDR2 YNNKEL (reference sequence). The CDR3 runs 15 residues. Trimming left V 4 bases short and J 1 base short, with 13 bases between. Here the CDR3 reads CASSRWETANTEAFF. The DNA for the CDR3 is TGTGCCAGCAGCCGATGGGAGACAGCGAACACTGAAGCTTTCTTT.

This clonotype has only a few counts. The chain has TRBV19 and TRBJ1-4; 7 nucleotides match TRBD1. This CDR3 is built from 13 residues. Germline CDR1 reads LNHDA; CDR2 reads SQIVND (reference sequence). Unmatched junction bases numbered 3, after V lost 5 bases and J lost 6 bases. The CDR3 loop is CASSGQADEKLFF. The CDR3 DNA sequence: TGTGCCAGTAGTGGACAGGCGGATGAAAAACTGTTTTTT.

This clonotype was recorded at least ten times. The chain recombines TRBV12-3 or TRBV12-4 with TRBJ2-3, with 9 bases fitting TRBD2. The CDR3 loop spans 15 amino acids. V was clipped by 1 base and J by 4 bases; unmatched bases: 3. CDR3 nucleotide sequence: TGTGCCAGCAGTTTAGTTGGCGGGGGGGCAGATACGCAGTATTTT. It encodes CASSLVGGGADTQYF.

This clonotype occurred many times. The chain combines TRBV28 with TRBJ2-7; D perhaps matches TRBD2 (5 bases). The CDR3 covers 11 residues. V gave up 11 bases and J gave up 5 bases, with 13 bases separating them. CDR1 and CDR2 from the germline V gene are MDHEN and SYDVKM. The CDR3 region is CAVRGIHEQYF. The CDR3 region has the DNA TGTGCCGTCCGAGGGATCCACGAGCAGTACTTC. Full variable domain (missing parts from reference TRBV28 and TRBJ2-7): DVKVTQSSRYLVKRTGEKVFLECVQDMDHENMFWYRQDPGLGLRLIYFSYDVKMKEKGDIPEGYSVSREKKERFSLILESASTNQTSMYLCAVRGIHEQYFGPGTRLTVT.

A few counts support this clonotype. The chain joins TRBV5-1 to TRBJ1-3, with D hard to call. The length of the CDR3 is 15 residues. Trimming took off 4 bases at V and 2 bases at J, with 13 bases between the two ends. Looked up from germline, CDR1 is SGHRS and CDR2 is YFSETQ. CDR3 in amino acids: CASSTLSRPGNTIYF. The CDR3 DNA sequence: TGCGCCAGCAGCACTTTATCAAGGCCTGGAAACACCATATATTTT.

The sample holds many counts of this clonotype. In DNA, the CDR3 is TGTGCCTGGAGTGGACCCCGCGGCGCCAGAGACGAGCAGTACTTC. Protein sequence: CAWSGPRGARDEQYF. This chain connects TRBV30 to TRBJ2-7, with D unclear. The CDR3 is made up of 15 amino acids. V lost 1 base, J lost 5 bases, and 18 bases lay in between. CDR1 is GTSNPN, CDR2 SVGIG, per germline (reference sequence).

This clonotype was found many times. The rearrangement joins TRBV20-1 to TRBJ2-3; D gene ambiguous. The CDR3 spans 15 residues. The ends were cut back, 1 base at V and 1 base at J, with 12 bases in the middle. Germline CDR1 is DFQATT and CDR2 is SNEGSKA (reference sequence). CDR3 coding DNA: TGCAGTGCTAGAGTTGTTGTAGCCGGCACAGATACGCAGTATTTT. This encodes CSARVVVAGTDTQYF.

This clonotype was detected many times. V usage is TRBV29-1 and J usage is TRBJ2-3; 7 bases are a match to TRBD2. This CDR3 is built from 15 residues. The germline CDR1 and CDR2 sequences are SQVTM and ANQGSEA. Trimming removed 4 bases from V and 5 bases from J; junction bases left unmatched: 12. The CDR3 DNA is TGCAGCGTTGGTGCGGGGGAGTCTGTTGTAGATACGCAGTATTTT. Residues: CSVGAGESVVDTQYF.

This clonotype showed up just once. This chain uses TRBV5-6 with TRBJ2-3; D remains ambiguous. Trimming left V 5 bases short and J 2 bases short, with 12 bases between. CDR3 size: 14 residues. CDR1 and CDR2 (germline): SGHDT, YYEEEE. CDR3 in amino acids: CASSRAIVTDTQYF. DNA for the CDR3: TGTGCCAGCAGTAGGGCCATTGTCACAGATACGCAGTATTTT.

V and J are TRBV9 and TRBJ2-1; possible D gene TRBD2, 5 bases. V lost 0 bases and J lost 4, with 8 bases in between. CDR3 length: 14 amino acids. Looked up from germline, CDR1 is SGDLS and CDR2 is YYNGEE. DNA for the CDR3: TGTGCCAGCAGCGTAGCCGGGGTGTACAATGAGCAGTTCTTC. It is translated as CASSVAGVYNEQFF.

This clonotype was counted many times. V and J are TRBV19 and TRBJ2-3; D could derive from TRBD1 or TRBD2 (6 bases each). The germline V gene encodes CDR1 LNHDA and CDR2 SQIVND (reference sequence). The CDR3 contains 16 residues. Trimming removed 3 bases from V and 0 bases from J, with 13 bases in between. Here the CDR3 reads CASSIGGRPSTDTQYF. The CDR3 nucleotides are TGTGCCAGTAGTATTGGGGGGCGTCCCAGCACAGATACGCAGTATTTT.

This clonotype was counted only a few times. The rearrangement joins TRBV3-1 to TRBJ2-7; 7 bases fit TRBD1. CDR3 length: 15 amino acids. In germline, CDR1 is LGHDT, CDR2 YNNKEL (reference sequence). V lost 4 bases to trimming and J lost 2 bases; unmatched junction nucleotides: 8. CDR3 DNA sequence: TGTGCCAGCAGCCCCGGGTTAGGGGGCGCCTACGAGCAGTACTTC. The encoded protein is CASSPGLGGAYEQYF.

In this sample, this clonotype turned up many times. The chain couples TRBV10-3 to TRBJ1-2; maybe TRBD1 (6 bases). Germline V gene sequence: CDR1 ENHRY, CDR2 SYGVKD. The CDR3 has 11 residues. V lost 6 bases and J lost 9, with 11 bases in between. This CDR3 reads CAISTGTSYTF. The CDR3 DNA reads TGTGCCATCAGCACAGGGACTAGCTACACCTTC.

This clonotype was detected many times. The CDR3 region has the DNA TGTGCCTGGAGTGAACGGGGAGACCAGCCCCAGCATTTT. Protein: CAWSERGDQPQHF. The chain has TRBV30 and TRBJ1-5; unclear D gene. Germline CDR1 and CDR2: GTSNPN and SVGIG (reference sequence). Trimming took 1 base from V and 7 from J, leaving 11 bases between them. This CDR3 is 13 amino acids long. The full variable domain, its missing parts supplied by reference TRBV30 and TRBJ1-5, is SQTIHQWPATLVQPVGSPLSLECTVEGTSNPNLYWYRQAAGRGLQLLFYSVGIGQISSEVPQNLSASRPQDRQFILSSKKLLLSDSGFYLCAWSERGDQPQHFGDGTRLSIL.